The next 8 T cell receptor beta chains were all read from a single sample in a study of T-cell memory formation after mild COVID-19. TCRdb re-derived calls from the 5' RACE reads in MiXCR, one entry per CDR3 protein. The table has approximately 570,000 distinct CDR3 sequences, approximately 18% seen once. The specimen sequenced was PBMCs or a T cell subset sorted from them (not recorded which). These receptors originate from an adult woman who had mild COVID-19 (a few samples of this study predate the infection). Cell type and time point are not known.

This clonotype came up many times. The chain links TRBV18 to TRBJ1-1; 8 nucleotides agree with TRBD1. This CDR3 contains 14 residues. V trimming: 3 bases; J trimming: 2 bases; junction bases outside the gene matches: 2. The germline V gene has CDR1 KGHSH and CDR2 LQKENI. CDR3 amino acids: CASSPDRVNTEAFF. DNA of the CDR3: TGTGCCAGCTCACCGGACAGGGTCAACACTGAAGCTTTCTTT.

This clonotype showed up just a few times. At one boundary the junction diverges from the germline segment, which might be a read error. The chain uses TRBV7-7 and TRBJ2-2; 9 nucleotides agree with TRBD1. Germline CDR1 reads SSHAT; CDR2 reads FNYEAQ (reference sequence). This CDR3 has 15 residues. The CDR3 is CASSTYRGRTGELFF. For the CDR3, the DNA is TGTGCTAGCAGCACTTACAGGGGGCGCACCGGGGAGCTGTTTTTT.

This clonotype was picked up a small number of times. The chain employs TRBV12-3 or TRBV12-4 and TRBJ1-1; possible D gene TRBD1, 5 bases. CDR3 length: 13 residues. Trimming took 6 bases from V and 2 from J, leaving 10 bases between them. This CDR3 is CASREGFNTEAFF. In DNA, the CDR3 is TGTGCCAGCAGGGAGGGGTTCAACACTGAAGCTTTCTTT.

This clonotype occurred a few times. The chain has TRBV29-1 and TRBJ2-1; the D gene could be TRBD1 or TRBD2 (5 bases each). Germline CDR1 reads SQVTM; CDR2 reads ANQGSEA. Trimming took 0 bases from V and 6 from J, leaving 15 bases between them. The length of the CDR3 is 15 residues. This CDR3 is CSVEDKGTLFNEQFF. The CDR3 region has the DNA TGCAGCGTTGAAGATAAGGGGACCCTATTCAATGAGCAGTTCTTC.

The rearrangement links TRBV19 to TRBJ2-5; D remains ambiguous. The CDR3 loop spans 16 amino acids. Per germline, CDR1 LNHDA and CDR2 SQIVND (reference sequence). With 2 bases removed from V and 5 bases from J, the gap between germline ends came to 18 bases. Here the CDR3 DNA reads TGTGCCAGTAGTATAAGGCCCCGGTCCAAGAGGGAGACCCAGTACTTC. Its protein product is CASSIRPRSKRETQYF. The complete variable domain, with remaining parts taken from reference TRBV19 and TRBJ2-5, reads DGGITQSPKYLFRKEGQNVTLSCEQNLNHDAMYWYRQDPGQGLRLIYYSQIVNDFQKGDIAEGYSVSREKKESFPLTVTSAQKNPTAFYLCASSIRPRSKRETQYFGPGTRLLVL.

This clonotype appeared a few times. The chain links TRBV4-2 to TRBJ2-7; D unclear. With 0 bases removed from V and 5 bases from J, the gap between germline ends came to 14 bases. CDR1 and CDR2 (germline): LGHNA, YNFKEQ. CDR3 length equals 15 residues. DNA for the CDR3: TGTGCCAGCAGCCAAGATTTCCCCCCCCGGAACGAGCAGTACTTC. It encodes CASSQDFPPRNEQYF.

The V gene is TRBV24-1, the J gene TRBJ1-1, with 8 positions matching TRBD1. This CDR3 region has 14 residues. Germline V gene lookup returns CDR1 KGHDR and CDR2 SFDVKD. V lost 3 bases and J lost 3; bases outside the gene matches: 2. The CDR3 spells CATSDNRGDTEAFF. For the CDR3, the DNA is TGTGCCACCAGTGATAACAGGGGGGACACTGAAGCTTTCTTT.

This clonotype appeared a few times. The V and J genes are TRBV5-6 and TRBJ1-2; 11 bases agree with TRBD1. Trimming removed 4 bases from V and 8 bases from J; junction bases left unmatched: 7. The CDR3 is made up of 14 amino acids. CDR1 is SGHDT and CDR2 is YYEEEE in the germline V gene. DNA of the CDR3: TGTGCCAGCAGCCCGGACAGGGGGCGGTTGGGCTACACCTTC. This translates into CASSPDRGRLGYTF.